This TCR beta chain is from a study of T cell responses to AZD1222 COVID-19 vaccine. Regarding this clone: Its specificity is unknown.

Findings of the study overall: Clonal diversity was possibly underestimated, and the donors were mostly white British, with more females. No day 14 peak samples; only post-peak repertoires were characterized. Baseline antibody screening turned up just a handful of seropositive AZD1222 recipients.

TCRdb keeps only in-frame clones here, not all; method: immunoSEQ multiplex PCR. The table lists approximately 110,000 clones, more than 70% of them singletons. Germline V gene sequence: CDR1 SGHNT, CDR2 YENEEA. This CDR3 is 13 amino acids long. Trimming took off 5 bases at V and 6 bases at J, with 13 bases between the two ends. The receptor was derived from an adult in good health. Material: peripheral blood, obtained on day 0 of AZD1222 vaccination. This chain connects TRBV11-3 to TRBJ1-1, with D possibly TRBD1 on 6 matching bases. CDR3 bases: TGTGCCAGCAGCCCAACAGGGACCCCTGAAGCTTTCTTT. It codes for CASSPTGTPEAFF.